These 32 T cell receptor beta chains originate from one sample sequenced in a study of Tregs in tolerant kidney transplant recipients. Clones were sequenced by immunoSEQ multiplex PCR, and TCRdb holds only the in-frame ones, with some missing. The table records some 65,000 clones, roughly 89% of them present only once. The sequenced sample consisted of CD4+ T cells from blood. The receptors originated from a human donor in good health.

CDR3 in amino acids: CASSILSGGSYEQYF. In nucleotides, the CDR3 is TGTGCCAGCTCCATACTTAGCGGCGGCTCCTACGAGCAGTACTTC. This sequence joins TRBV28 and TRBJ2-7, with TRBD2 as a possible D gene (6 bases). The germline V and J ends were trimmed by 8 bases and 0 bases, with 17 bases remaining between them. Per germline, CDR1 MDHEN and CDR2 SYDVKM. This CDR3 contains 15 residues. The complete variable domain, with remaining parts taken from reference TRBV28 and TRBJ2-7, reads DVKVTQSSRYLVKRTGEKVFLECVQDMDHENMFWYRQDPGLGLRLIYFSYDVKMKEKGDIPEGYSVSREKKERFSLILESASTNQTSMYLCASSILSGGSYEQYFGPGTRLTVT.

The table lists this clone with many counts. V is TRBV5-4 and J is TRBJ1-2; 7 bases map to TRBD1. CDR1 SGHNT and CDR2 YYREEE come from the germline V gene (reference sequence). V lost 0 bases and J lost 10; bases outside the gene matches: 6. The CDR3 covers 13 residues. In DNA form, the CDR3 reads TGTGCCAGCAGCTTGGGACAGGGTATGGACTACACCTTC. Encoded protein: CASSLGQGMDYTF.

This chain connects TRBV19 to TRBJ1-4, with D perhaps TRBD1 (5 bases). Trimming shortened V by 4 bases and J by 3 bases, and 9 bases separated the two germline ends. The CDR3 is 14 residues long. CDR1 is LNHDA and CDR2 is SQIVND in the germline V gene (reference sequence). CDR3 protein: CASSRQLANEKLFF. DNA for the CDR3: TGTGCCAGTAGTAGACAGCTTGCTAATGAAAAACTGTTTTTT.

The chain uses TRBV2 and TRBJ2-3; D gene ambiguous. Between the trimmed V and J ends, which lost 4 bases and 2 bases, there was a span of 7 bases. Germline lookup yields CDR1 SNHLY and CDR2 FYNNEI. This CDR3 has 13 residues. The CDR3 DNA follows: TGTGCCAGCAGTGGGGGATACACAGATACGCAGTATTTT. Translated, it gives CASSGGYTDTQYF.

CDR3: CSVVLRSGGANEQFF. CDR3 bases: TGCAGCGTTGTACTTCGTAGCGGGGGGGCGAATGAGCAGTTCTTC. The chain combines TRBV29-1 with TRBJ2-1, with 11 bases fitting TRBD2. The CDR3 is made up of 15 amino acids. CDR1 and CDR2 (germline): SQVTM, ANQGSEA. J was trimmed by 7 bases and V by 4 bases; bases with no gene match: 9.

The gene calls are TRBV18 and TRBJ1-4; no clear D gene. Germline V gene sequence: CDR1 KGHSH, CDR2 LQKENI. CDR3 size: 14 residues. Trimming removed 2 bases at V and 8 bases at J, with 12 bases between. This CDR3 is CASSPSSIREKLFF. CDR3 coding DNA: TGTGCCAGCTCACCATCATCTATTCGGGAAAAACTGTTTTTT.

This clone is a singleton in its sample. This rearrangement joins TRBV4-2 to TRBJ1-5; no clear D. The CDR3 spans 16 residues. The germline V gene encodes CDR1 LGHNA and CDR2 YNFKEQ. V lost 0 bases and J 5 bases, leaving 14 bases between the germline ends. CDR3 coding DNA: TGTGCCAGCAGCCAAGATCTGGGCAGAAAAGATCAGCCCCAGCATTTT. It encodes CASSQDLGRKDQPQHF.

The rearrangement joins TRBV28 to TRBJ2-7; unclear D gene. Germline V lookup: CDR1 MDHEN, CDR2 SYDVKM. The CDR3 totals 13 residues. V dropped 7 bases and J dropped 3 bases, with 13 bases sitting between them. CDR3 loop: CASKDDTNYEQYF. In nucleotides, the CDR3 is TGTGCCAGCAAGGACGACACAAACTACGAGCAGTACTTC.

The chain employs TRBV29-1 and TRBJ1-2; weak D call: TRBD1 (5 bases). There are 14 residues in the CDR3. V lost 3 bases to trimming and J lost 3 bases, with 14 bases between them. The V gene's germline CDR1 is SQVTM and CDR2 ANQGSEA. The CDR3 region is CSVDRSGGDYGYTF. Written as DNA, the CDR3 is TGCAGCGTTGATAGGTCCGGGGGGGACTATGGCTACACCTTC. The full variable domain, rest sourced from reference TRBV29-1 and TRBJ1-2, is SAVISQKPSRDICQRGTSLTIQCQVDSQVTMMFWYRQQPGQSLTLIATANQGSEATYESGFVIDKFPISRPNLTFSTLTVSNMSPEDSSIYLCSVDRSGGDYGYTFGSGTRLTVV.

The gene calls are TRBV7-2 and TRBJ2-7; 8 nucleotides agree with TRBD2. Trimming cost V 2 bases and J 2 bases; bases outside gene matches: 8. The CDR3 extends over 16 amino acids. Germline V gene sequence: CDR1 SGHTA, CDR2 FQGNSA. CDR3 sequence: CASSLLAGQFTYEQYF. In DNA, the CDR3 is TGTGCCAGCAGCTTATTAGCGGGACAATTTACCTACGAGCAGTACTTC.

Points on this clone: The junction shows a germline mismatch at one end, possibly a read error. The chain employs TRBV6-1 and TRBJ2-7; D unclear. The CDR3 extends over 11 amino acids. Germline V gives CDR1 MNHNS, CDR2 SASEGT. CDR3 loop: CANSEAYEQYF. CDR3 DNA sequence: TGTGCCAACAGTGAAGCTTACGAGCAGTACTTC.

The V call is TRBV12-5, the J call TRBJ2-7; 8 nucleotides line up with TRBD2. The CDR3 is made up of 15 amino acids. Per the germline V gene, CDR1 is LGHNT and CDR2 is FRNRAP. V lost 1 base, J lost 3 bases, and 5 bases stayed unmatched. The CDR3 nucleotides read TGTGCTAGTGGTTTGGGGTTAAGCGGGGGCTACGAGCAGTACTTC. Amino acids: CASGLGLSGGYEQYF.

The chain employs TRBV11-3 and TRBJ2-2; the D is unclear. V was clipped by 3 bases and J by 5 bases, with 4 bases between them. This CDR3 is 12 amino acids long. Germline loops: CDR1 SGHNT, CDR2 YENEEA. As DNA, the CDR3 is TGTGCCAGCAGCTTCAGAACCGGGGAGCTGTTTTTT. This codes for CASSFRTGELFF.

By sample share, this clone is medium-sized. The chain combines TRBV6-1 with TRBJ1-1; D might be TRBD1 (6 bases). V lost 8 bases to trimming and J lost 5 bases, with 15 bases between them. The CDR3 runs 13 residues. Germline CDR1 is MNHNS and CDR2 is SASEGT. The CDR3 DNA reads as TGTGCCAGCTCTATTGGTCAGGGGACTGAAGCTTTCTTT. Translation gives CASSIGQGTEAFF.

The CDR3 loop is CASSFRQGIAASSYEQYF. Here the CDR3 DNA reads TGTGCCAGCAGTTTCAGGCAGGGAATAGCGGCGAGCTCCTACGAGCAGTACTTC. The V call is TRBV27, the J call TRBJ2-7; perhaps TRBD2 as D (6 bases). The CDR3 consists of 18 residues. CDR1 is MNHEY, CDR2 SMNVEV, per germline (reference sequence). V lost 3 bases to trimming and J lost 0 bases, with 21 bases between them.

V gene TRBV2 combines with J gene TRBJ1-5; 7 nucleotides match TRBD1. Germline CDR1 SNHLY, CDR2 FYNNEI. The length of the CDR3 is 13 residues. The V gene end was trimmed by 6 bases and the J gene end by 4 bases; junction bases not matched to a gene: 3. DNA for the CDR3: TGTGCCAGCAGGGCGGACAGGAATCAGCCCCAGCATTTT. This translates into CASRADRNQPQHF.

The CDR3 bases are TGTGCCAGCAGAGTGGACAGCGGTAGAGAGACCCAGTACTTC. As protein: CASRVDSGRETQYF. The chain links TRBV7-2 to TRBJ2-5, with D possibly being TRBD1 (6 bases). Trimming removed 6 bases from V and 4 bases from J, with 15 bases in between. Per the germline V gene, CDR1 is SGHTA and CDR2 is FQGNSA. This CDR3 region has 14 residues.

This rearrangement joins TRBV5-6 to TRBJ2-3; D is perhaps TRBD2 (5 bases). Germline CDR1 reads SGHDT; CDR2 reads YYEEEE. V gave up 0 bases and J gave up 2 bases, with 13 bases separating them. This CDR3 is 16 amino acids long. CDR3 amino acids: CASSLGRGSSTDTQYF. Written as DNA, the CDR3 is TGTGCCAGCAGCTTGGGTCGCGGGTCATCCACAGATACGCAGTATTTT.

This chain joins TRBV21-1 and TRBJ2-2; the D call TRBD2 from the table was never checked on the DNA. TRBV21-1 is shown as a pseudogene. The CDR3 has 15 amino acids. The CDR3 nucleotides are TGTGCCAGCAGCCGGCTCAAAGAGGGCCCCGGGGAGCTGTTTTTT. This translates into CASSRLKEGPGELFF.

The genes are TRBV5-1 and TRBJ2-7; tentatively, D is TRBD1 (5 bases). Trimming cost V 4 bases and J 2 bases, with 13 bases left between them. The CDR3 loop spans 14 amino acids. The germline gives CDR1 SGHRS, CDR2 YFSETQ. CDR3 protein: CASSVPKGTYEQYF. DNA of the CDR3: TGCGCCAGCAGCGTCCCGAAGGGGACCTACGAGCAGTACTTC. The complete variable domain, with remaining parts taken from reference TRBV5-1 and TRBJ2-7, reads KAGVTQTPRYLIKTRGQQVTLSCSPISGHRSVSWYQQTPGQGLQFLFEYFSETQRNKGNFPGRFSGRQFSNSRSEMNVSTLELGDSALYLCASSVPKGTYEQYFGPGTRLTVT.

V gene TRBV4-3 combines with J gene TRBJ2-5; TRBD1 might be the D (6 bases). The CDR3 is 14 residues long. V was clipped by 4 bases and J by 7 bases, with 16 bases between them. Germline CDR1 reads LGHNA; CDR2 reads YSLEER. The DNA of the CDR3 is TGCGCCAGCAGCCTTCTCGACAGGCCCGGGACCCAGTACTTC. Translating gives CASSLLDRPGTQYF.

The J gene is TRBJ2-1, the V gene TRBV5-6; weak D call: TRBD2 (6 bases). Trimming took off 2 bases at V and 0 bases at J, with 9 bases between the two ends. Germline lookup yields CDR1 SGHDT and CDR2 YYEEEE. The CDR3 covers 15 residues. The CDR3 DNA sequence: TGTGCCAGCAGCTTCCGGGGGAGCTCCTACAATGAGCAGTTCTTC. Translation gives CASSFRGSSYNEQFF. The full variable domain, with the rest looked up from reference TRBV5-6 and TRBJ2-1, is DAGVTQSPTHLIKTRGQQVTLRCSPKSGHDTVSWYQQALGQGPQFIFQYYEEEERQRGNFPDRFSGHQFPNYSSELNVNALLLGDSALYLCASSFRGSSYNEQFFGPGTRLTVL.

This clone showed up just once. The chain has TRBV7-9 and TRBJ1-2, with D possibly matching TRBD1 (5 bases). CDR1 is SEHNR, CDR2 FQNEAQ, per germline (reference sequence). Trimming shortened V by 1 base and J by 7 bases, and 22 bases separated the two germline ends. This CDR3 region has 17 residues. The CDR3 region is CASSLDGPSGTLGGYTF. The CDR3 DNA reads TGTGCCAGCAGCTTAGATGGACCCTCCGGGACCCTCGGTGGCTACACCTTC.

The chain is built from TRBV7-8 and TRBJ2-7; TRBD1 matches at 7 bases. J lost 4 bases, V lost 3 bases, and 12 bases had no gene match. Germline CDR1 reads SGHVS; CDR2 reads FQNEAQ. This CDR3 contains 16 residues. The CDR3 DNA follows: TGTGCCAGCAGCTTTCACAGGGGCAGGGGTGCTTACGAGCAGTACTTC. It translates to CASSFHRGRGAYEQYF. Together with reference TRBV7-8 and TRBJ2-7, the CDR3 gives the full variable domain: GAGVSQSPRYKVAKRGQDVALRCDPISGHVSLFWYQQALGQGPEFLTYFQNEAQLDKSGLPSDRFFAERPEGSVSTLKIQRTQQEDSAVYLCASSFHRGRGAYEQYFGPGTRLTVT.

The chain joins TRBV19 to TRBJ2-7; 9 bases line up with TRBD1. CDR1 LNHDA and CDR2 SQIVND come from the germline V gene (reference sequence). Unmatched junction bases numbered 4, after V lost 4 bases and J lost 3 bases. The CDR3 consists of 14 residues. CDR3 residues: CASSTTGQGYEQYF. The DNA of the CDR3 is TGTGCCAGTAGTACCACGGGACAGGGCTACGAGCAGTACTTC.

The rearrangement uses TRBV7-2 and TRBJ1-2; D not resolved. Germline assignment: CDR1 SGHTA and CDR2 FQGNSA. The ends were cut back, 0 bases at V and 8 bases at J, with 7 bases in the middle. This CDR3 is built from 12 residues. The CDR3 nucleotides are TGTGCCAGCAGCTTAGCGGCGGGCGGCTACACCTTC. This encodes CASSLAAGGYTF.

The sample holds one count of this clone. This chain uses TRBV2 with TRBJ2-3, with a possible D match to TRBD2 (5 bases). The CDR3 has 13 amino acids. Germline V gene data show CDR1 as SNHLY and CDR2 as FYNNEI. V dropped 7 bases and J dropped 2 bases, with 10 bases sitting between them. Here the CDR3 reads CASKRLLTDTQYF. The CDR3 DNA is TGTGCCAGCAAGCGGTTACTCACAGATACGCAGTATTTT.

The CDR3 bases are TGTGCCTGGATCAGGGGCTCTGGAAACACCATATATTTT. This sequence encodes CAWIRGSGNTIYF. The rearrangement joins TRBV30 to TRBJ1-3, with D possibly TRBD1 on 6 matching bases. The V end was cut by 4 bases, the J end by 0 bases, with 7 bases between. This CDR3 has 13 residues. Germline V lookup: CDR1 GTSNPN, CDR2 SVGIG (reference sequence).

The V and J genes are TRBV9 and TRBJ2-1; TRBD2 agrees at 7 bases. CDR1 SGDLS and CDR2 YYNGEE come from the germline V gene. Unmatched junction bases numbered 13, after V lost 0 bases and J lost 4 bases. The CDR3 spans 18 residues. This chain's CDR3 is CASSVGVGGEGLYNEQFF. The CDR3 coding sequence is TGTGCCAGCAGCGTAGGAGTTGGCGGGGAGGGGTTGTACAATGAGCAGTTCTTC. Drawing the rest from reference TRBV9 and TRBJ2-1, the complete variable domain is DSGVTQTPKHLITATGQRVTLRCSPRSGDLSVYWYQQSLDQGLQFLIQYYNGEERAKGNILERFSAQQFPDLHSELNLSSLELGDSALYFCASSVGVGGEGLYNEQFFGPGTRLTVL.

CDR3 nucleotide sequence: TGTGCCTGGAGTATCTACTCAGGAGTACGCAAGGGAAAACTGTTTTTT. It yields the protein CAWSIYSGVRKGKLFF. V and J are TRBV30 and TRBJ1-4, with D hard to call. The V and J ends lost 2 bases and 10 bases respectively, with 23 bases between them. Germline values: CDR1 GTSNPN, CDR2 SVGIG (reference sequence). This CDR3 has 16 amino acids.

This CDR3 is CASSGELLGQSHKETQYF. For the CDR3, the DNA is TGTGCCAGCAGCGGCGAACTCCTCGGACAGTCCCACAAAGAGACCCAGTACTTC. This chain links TRBV9 with TRBJ2-5, with D perhaps matching TRBD1 (6 bases). This CDR3 contains 18 residues. Trimming removed 3 bases from V and 3 bases from J, with 24 bases in between. Germline CDR1 SGDLS, CDR2 YYNGEE.

The chain employs TRBV7-6 and TRBJ2-3; D is ambiguous. Germline V gene data show CDR1 as SGHVS and CDR2 as FNYEAQ. The CDR3 is 12 amino acids. V was trimmed by 5 bases and J by 4 bases, leaving 7 bases between them. The CDR3 sequence is CASSPKADTQYF. The CDR3 DNA follows: TGTGCCAGCAGCCCCAAGGCAGATACGCAGTATTTT.